These T cell receptor beta chains were read from a single sample in a study of T-cell memory formation after mild COVID-19. TCRdb reprocessed the 5' RACE reads via MiXCR and lists one record per CDR3 protein. There are 150,000 to 200,000 distinct CDR3 sequences in the sample; about 14% occur only once, and 11% to 15% lies in the top ten. Sample: PBMCs or a T cell subset sorted from them (not recorded which). These receptor sequences come from an adult woman who had mild COVID-19 (a few samples of this study predate the infection). Cell type and time point are not known. Both conserved end residues are part of each CDR3. D genes are given only for firm matches. Only part of the rows carry a size: once, few, many, or a class if the clone is expanded.

clone_size: few
v_call: TRBV29-1
d_call: .
j_call: TRBJ2-1
cdr3_aa: CSLAGAVEHGQFF
cdr3_nt: TGCAGCCTTGCGGGTGCCGTGGAGCACGGGCAGTTCTTC

clone_size: few
v_call: TRBV12-3/TRBV12-4
d_call: .
j_call: TRBJ2-7
cdr3_aa: CASSSAPGGEQYF
cdr3_nt: TGTGCCAGCAGCTCAGCCCCCGGGGGCGAGCAGTACTTC

clone_size: .
v_call: TRBV27
d_call: TRBD1
j_call: TRBJ1-2
cdr3_aa: CASSGRGVNGYTF
cdr3_nt: TGTGCCAGCAGTGGCAGGGGGGTTAATGGCTACACCTTC

clone_size: few
v_call: TRBV29-1
d_call: .
j_call: TRBJ2-7
cdr3_aa: CSLRLGYEQYF
cdr3_nt: TGCAGCCTAAGATTGGGTTACGAGCAGTACTTC

clone_size: few
v_call: TRBV12-3/TRBV12-4
d_call: TRBD1
j_call: TRBJ2-1
cdr3_aa: CASSYTGTGSVEQFF
cdr3_nt: TGTGCCAGCAGTTACACCGGGACAGGGTCTGTTGAGCAGTTCTTC

clone_size: .
v_call: TRBV5-6
d_call: TRBD1
j_call: TRBJ1-2
cdr3_aa: CASSLLRGHGYTF
cdr3_nt: TGTGCCAGCAGCTTGCTCAGGGGGCATGGCTACACCTTC

clone_size: .
v_call: TRBV29-1
d_call: .
j_call: TRBJ2-7
cdr3_aa: CSVVEGLDEQYF
cdr3_nt: TGCAGCGTTGTGGAAGGGCTTGACGAGCAGTACTTC

clone_size: many
v_call: TRBV24-1
d_call: .
j_call: TRBJ2-2
cdr3_aa: CATSDSGQGWTGELFF
cdr3_nt: TGTGCCACCAGTGATTCCGGTCAGGGGTGGACCGGGGAGCTGTTTTTT

clone_size: .
v_call: TRBV19
d_call: .
j_call: TRBJ1-1
cdr3_aa: CASSARRMNTEAFF
cdr3_nt: TGTGCCAGTAGCGCACGTCGGATGAACACTGAAGCTTTCTTT

clone_size: few
v_call: TRBV7-3
d_call: TRBD1
j_call: TRBJ2-3
cdr3_aa: CASRDRATDTQYF
cdr3_nt: TGTGCCAGCAGGGACAGGGCAACAGATACGCAGTATTTT

clone_size: .
v_call: TRBV7-8
d_call: TRBD2
j_call: TRBJ2-1
cdr3_aa: CASSPGLGPSGGPYNEQFF
cdr3_nt: TGTGCCAGCAGCCCCGGGTTGGGGCCTAGCGGGGGGCCTTACAATGAGCAGTTCTTC

clone_size: many
v_call: TRBV4-3
d_call: .
j_call: TRBJ2-7
cdr3_aa: CASSQDPGSYEQYF
cdr3_nt: TGCGCCAGCAGCCAAGATCCGGGCAGCTACGAGCAGTACTTC

clone_size: many
v_call: TRBV5-1
d_call: TRBD1
j_call: TRBJ2-7
cdr3_aa: CASSYKTGTGVYEQYF
cdr3_nt: TGCGCCAGCAGCTATAAAACCGGGACAGGGGTATACGAGCAGTACTTC

clone_size: many
v_call: TRBV9
d_call: .
j_call: TRBJ2-3
cdr3_aa: CASSVGRGEGTDTQYF
cdr3_nt: TGTGCCAGCAGCGTAGGGCGGGGTGAAGGCACAGATACGCAGTATTTT

clone_size: many
v_call: TRBV10-3
d_call: .
j_call: TRBJ1-1
cdr3_aa: CAISEPQRGENTEAFF
cdr3_nt: TGTGCCATCAGTGAGCCCCAACGGGGGGAGAACACTGAAGCTTTCTTT

clone_size: many
v_call: TRBV12-3/TRBV12-4
d_call: .
j_call: TRBJ2-7
cdr3_aa: CASSLDPFYEQYF
cdr3_nt: TGTGCCAGCAGTTTAGACCCGTTCTACGAGCAGTACTTC

clone_size: few
v_call: TRBV3-1
d_call: TRBD1
j_call: TRBJ2-1
cdr3_aa: CASSLVDREHEQFF
cdr3_nt: TGTGCCAGCAGCCTGGTGGACAGGGAGCATGAGCAGTTCTTC

clone_size: .
v_call: TRBV19
d_call: TRBD2
j_call: TRBJ2-1
cdr3_aa: CASQLTTSGLSSYNEQFF
cdr3_nt: TGTGCCAGTCAATTGACGACTAGCGGGCTGAGCTCCTACAATGAGCAGTTCTTC